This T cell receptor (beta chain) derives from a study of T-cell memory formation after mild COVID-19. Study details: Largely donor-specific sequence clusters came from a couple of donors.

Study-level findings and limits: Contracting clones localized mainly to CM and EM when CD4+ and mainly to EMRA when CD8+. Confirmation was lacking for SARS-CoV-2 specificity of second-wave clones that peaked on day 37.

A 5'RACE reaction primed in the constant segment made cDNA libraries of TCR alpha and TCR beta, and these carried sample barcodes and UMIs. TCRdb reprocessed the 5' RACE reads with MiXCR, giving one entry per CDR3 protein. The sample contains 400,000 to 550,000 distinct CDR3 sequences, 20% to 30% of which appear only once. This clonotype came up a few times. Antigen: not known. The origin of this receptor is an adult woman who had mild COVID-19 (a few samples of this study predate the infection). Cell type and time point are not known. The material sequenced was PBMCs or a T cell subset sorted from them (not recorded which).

Here the CDR3 DNA reads TGTGCCAGCTCACCACCGAACGCCGCCCCTGCGTCTCTAGCCAAAAACATTCAGTACTTC. This encodes CASSPPNAAPASLAKNIQYF. This rearrangement joins TRBV18 to TRBJ2-4; D ambiguous. CDR3 length equals 20 residues. Trimming left V 0 bases short and J 0 bases short, with 21 bases between. The germline V gene has CDR1 KGHSH and CDR2 LQKENI.